This T cell receptor beta chain originates from a study of early T cells in non-severe SARS-CoV-2 infection. Study information: Unpaired chains resulted from sequencing bulk RNA of unsorted whole blood.

Researchers attached unique molecular identifiers to individual cDNA molecules. TCRdb re-called the 5' RACE reads with MiXCR, one entry per CDR3 protein. The sample has some 71,000 distinct CDR3 sequences; 10% are singletons. In this sample, this clonotype turned up a few times. CDR1 is SGHRS, CDR2 YFSETQ, per germline. This CDR3 has 17 amino acids. Between the trimmed V and J ends, which lost 3 bases and 0 bases, there was a span of 19 bases. This receptor was taken from an adult who was a healthcare worker with PCR-confirmed SARS-CoV-2 infection or an uninfected control (not recorded which). The input for sequencing was whole blood, taken at baseline. V and J are TRBV5-1 and TRBJ2-7; D is perhaps TRBD1 (6 bases). The CDR3 sequence is CASSSLMQGPHSYEQYF. In DNA, the CDR3 is TGCGCCAGCAGCTCCTTGATGCAGGGGCCCCACTCCTACGAGCAGTACTTC.